The 31 T cell receptor beta chains below come from one sample, sequenced in a study of blood T cell repertoires in COVID-19 (dated by TCRdb to about 2020). Library preparation employed the immunoSEQ multiplex PCR assay. As stored in TCRdb, this immuneACCESS dataset retains in-frame rearrangements with V and J assigned. A fraction of the clones does not appear; measured against another copy, unresolved V genes explain less than half of the discrepancy, and the remainder lacks a known reason. Recorded for this sample are about 340,000 clones; about four fifths of them occurred a single time. The biggest ten clones account for just under 3% of the sample. Input material: peripheral blood. The receptor set was obtained from a man aged 30 to 45 with active or convalescent COVID-19.

The V call is TRBV11-3, the J call TRBJ1-1; 8 nucleotides line up with TRBD1. J gave up 6 bases and V 5 bases, and 8 bases lay outside the gene matches. The germline V gene has CDR1 SGHNT and CDR2 YENEEA. The CDR3 contains 14 residues. The CDR3 DNA reads TGTGCCAGCAGCGTCGCAGGGGGCGGTGCTGAAGCTTTCTTT. It encodes CASSVAGGGAEAFF.

This sequence joins TRBV14 and TRBJ2-7; TRBD2 might be the D (6 bases). CDR1 SGHDN and CDR2 FVKESK come from the germline V gene. The CDR3 is 13 amino acids. The ends were cut back, 5 bases at V and 3 bases at J, with 11 bases in the middle. The CDR3 spells CASSVRRGYEQYF. CDR3 nucleotide sequence: TGTGCCAGCAGCGTACGGCGGGGCTACGAGCAGTACTTC.

This clone was counted once. This chain connects TRBV5-4 to TRBJ1-2; TRBD1 aligns across 7 bases. The junction had 8 bases not matched to a gene; V was cut back by 2 bases and J by 4 bases. Looked up from germline, CDR1 is SGHNT and CDR2 is YYREEE (reference sequence). The CDR3 consists of 15 residues. The CDR3 protein is CASSFRDSKFYGYTF. The CDR3 DNA is TGTGCCAGCAGCTTCCGGGACAGTAAGTTCTATGGCTACACCTTC.

The table lists this clone with a count of one. The chain has TRBV6-2 or TRBV6-3 and TRBJ2-6; 7 nucleotides match TRBD1. Germline lookup yields CDR1 MNHEY and CDR2 SVGEGT. The V segment lost 0 bases and the J segment 4 bases; nucleotides outside the gene matches: 0. The CDR3 length is 15 residues. The CDR3 here is CASSYSGGGANVLTF. The CDR3 DNA follows: TGTGCCAGCAGTTACTCAGGGGGCGGGGCCAACGTCCTGACTTTC.

Here the CDR3 reads CASIQDRAGETQYF. The CDR3 region has the DNA TGTGCCAGCATCCAGGACAGGGCAGGAGAGACCCAGTACTTC. The rearrangement joins TRBV28 to TRBJ2-5, with 8 bases lining up with TRBD1. Trimming at V came to 7 bases and at J to 4 bases, leaving 8 bases not matched to a gene. The V gene's germline CDR1 is MDHEN and CDR2 SYDVKM. CDR3 length: 14 residues.

This chain connects TRBV7-2 to TRBJ1-5; D is undetermined. Per the germline V gene, CDR1 is SGHTA and CDR2 is FQGNSA. Trimming took off 1 base at V and 8 bases at J, with 12 bases between the two ends. The CDR3 runs to 14 residues. CDR3 in amino acids: CASSLELWGEPQHF. CDR3 in DNA: TGTGCCAGCAGCTTAGAACTTTGGGGAGAGCCCCAGCATTTT.

This clone was recorded only once. The chain is built from TRBV4-2 and TRBJ1-5; D is undetermined. CDR1 is LGHNA, CDR2 YNFKEQ, per germline. Trimming shortened V by 2 bases and J by 5 bases, and 7 bases separated the two germline ends. CDR3 length: 13 amino acids. The CDR3 region is CASSQPGYQPQHF. The CDR3 DNA follows: TGTGCCAGCAGCCAACCGGGGTATCAGCCCCAGCATTTT.

This sequence joins TRBV4-1 and TRBJ2-7; tentatively, D is TRBD2 (5 bases). Deletions cut 4 bases from V and 3 bases from J, with 13 bases between. Looked up from germline, CDR1 is MGHRA and CDR2 is YSYEKL. This CDR3 region has 14 residues. CDR3 sequence (DNA): TGCGCCAGCAGCCGAATCGGAGACTACTACGAGCAGTACTTC. It encodes CASSRIGDYYEQYF.

The rearrangement joins TRBV6-5 to TRBJ1-4, with 9 bases identical to TRBD1. The J segment lost 8 bases and the V segment lost 0 bases, leaving 4 bases of the junction unmatched. Looked up from germline, CDR1 is MNHEY and CDR2 is SVGAGI. The CDR3 is made up of 15 amino acids. The DNA of the CDR3 is TGTGCCAGCAGTTACTCACAGGGGGCTTGGGAAAAACTGTTTTTT. It encodes CASSYSQGAWEKLFF.

As regards this clone: Distinct nucleotide sequences in the sample also encode this CDR3. The chain joins TRBV11-2 to TRBJ2-5; TRBD1 matches 8 bases. Germline V CDR1 and CDR2: SGHAT, FQNNGV. This CDR3 is built from 14 residues. V shed 3 bases and J 2 bases; nucleotides not matched to a gene: 2. The CDR3 reads CASSFQGAQETQYF. The CDR3 DNA reads as TGTGCCAGCAGCTTCCAGGGGGCTCAAGAGACCCAGTACTTC.

The chain couples TRBV7-2 to TRBJ2-3; D may be TRBD2 (5 bases). V gave up 6 bases and J gave up 0 bases, with 19 bases separating them. Germline CDR1 reads SGHTA; CDR2 reads FQGNSA. This CDR3 is built from 17 residues. CDR3: CASSSAWVGASTDTQYF. In DNA, the CDR3 is TGTGCCAGCAGTTCCGCCTGGGTGGGAGCGAGCACAGATACGCAGTATTTT.

The chain carries TRBV6-1 and TRBJ2-7; the D gene is possibly TRBD1 (6 bases). V was cut by 0 bases and J by 4 bases, with 10 bases left in between. The CDR3 covers 14 residues. Per the germline V gene, CDR1 is MNHNS and CDR2 is SASEGT. The chain's CDR3 is CASSEASTGYEQYF. DNA for the CDR3: TGTGCCAGCAGTGAAGCGTCGACAGGTTACGAGCAGTACTTC.

The CDR3 spells CASSESREGYGYTF. DNA of the CDR3: TGTGCCAGCAGTGAGAGCAGGGAAGGGTATGGCTACACCTTC. The chain employs TRBV27 and TRBJ1-2; D may be TRBD1 (5 bases). Trimming pared 5 bases from V and 5 bases from J, leaving 15 bases between. Germline V gene lookup returns CDR1 MNHEY and CDR2 SMNVEV (reference sequence). The length of the CDR3 is 14 residues.

The J gene is TRBJ1-4, the V gene TRBV7-2; tentatively, D is TRBD1 (5 bases). Trimming removed 7 bases at V and 5 bases at J, with 20 bases between. From germline, CDR1 is SGHTA and CDR2 FQGNSA. This CDR3 has 16 residues. The CDR3 nucleotides are TGTGCCAGCACATCCTCCGCGGGGCGGGGGAATGAAAAACTGTTTTTT. Translated, it gives CASTSSAGRGNEKLFF. Full variable domain (rest looked up from reference TRBV7-2 and TRBJ1-4): GAGVSQSPSNKVTEKGKDVELRCDPISGHTALYWYRQSLGQGLEFLIYFQGNSAPDKSGLPSDRFSAERTGGSVSTLTIQRTQQEDSAVYLCASTSSAGRGNEKLFFGSGTQLSVL.

This sequence joins TRBV7-3 and TRBJ1-2; 9 bases are shared with TRBD1. The J segment lost 1 base and the V segment lost 5 bases, leaving 5 bases of the junction unmatched. This CDR3 comprises 15 residues. Germline V gives CDR1 SGHTA, CDR2 FQGTGA. The CDR3 DNA reads as TGTGCCAGCAGCCCAGGGACAGGGAATAACTATGGCTACACCTTC. Translated: CASSPGTGNNYGYTF. Based on the CDR3 plus reference TRBV7-3 and TRBJ1-2, the full variable domain is GAGVSQTPSNKVTEKGKYVELRCDPISGHTALYWYRQSLGQGPEFLIYFQGTGAADDSGLPNDRFFAVRPEGSVSTLKIQRTERGDSAVYLCASSPGTGNNYGYTFGSGTRLTVV.

The chain has TRBV24-1 and TRBJ1-1, with D possibly being TRBD1 (5 bases). The CDR3 covers 15 residues. V was clipped by 2 bases and J by 3 bases, with 12 bases between them. Per the germline V gene, CDR1 is KGHDR and CDR2 is SFDVKD. CDR3 sequence (DNA): TGTGCCACCAGTGATTCGGGGGGAGGGGACACTGAAGCTTTCTTT. It yields the protein CATSDSGGGDTEAFF.

The chain is built from TRBV29-1 and TRBJ2-1; TRBD2 agrees at 9 bases. From germline, CDR1 is SQVTM and CDR2 ANQGSEA. The CDR3 spans 14 residues. V lost 7 bases and J lost 5; bases outside the gene matches: 9. The CDR3 DNA follows: TGCAGCGCAGGAGGGCCTAGCGGGAACAATGAGCAGTTCTTC. Amino acids: CSAGGPSGNNEQFF.

This chain links TRBV11-1 with TRBJ1-4; 7 bases align to TRBD1. Germline-derived CDR1 and CDR2 are SGHAT and FQDESV (reference sequence). The length of the CDR3 is 14 residues. V dropped 4 bases and J dropped 8; count of bases not matched to a gene: 7. The CDR3 here is CASSSPGGLEKLFF. CDR3 bases: TGTGCCAGCAGCTCTCCAGGGGGACTCGAAAAACTGTTTTTT. Together with reference TRBV11-1 and TRBJ1-4, the CDR3 gives the full variable domain: EAEVAQSPRYKITEKSQAVAFWCDPISGHATLYWYRQILGQGPELLVQFQDESVVDDSQLPKDRFSAERLKGVDSTLKIQPAELGDSAMYLCASSSPGGLEKLFFGSGTQLSVL.

This clone appeared once. The chain carries TRBV9 and TRBJ1-4; TRBD1 is a possible D gene (6 bases). This CDR3 has 18 amino acids. The ends were cut back, 3 bases at V and 7 bases at J, with 25 bases in the middle. CDR1 is SGDLS and CDR2 is YYNGEE in the germline V gene. CDR3 nucleotides: TGTGCCAGCAGCGCCACCCCCGGGGGGCGAGGGCTCAGTGAAAAACTGTTTTTT. This encodes CASSATPGGRGLSEKLFF.

To note about this clone: Additional DNA sequences in this sample encode the identical CDR3. The chain joins TRBV5-1 to TRBJ1-1, with a possible D match to TRBD1 (5 bases). Deletions cut 2 bases from V and 1 base from J, with 6 bases between. The CDR3 runs 13 residues. Germline V gives CDR1 SGHRS, CDR2 YFSETQ. CDR3 DNA: TGCGCCAGCAGCTTCCAGGGGAACACTGAAGCTTTCTTT. The encoded protein is CASSFQGNTEAFF.

This CDR3 is CASSHQAGVNSPLHF. As DNA, the CDR3 is TGTGCCAGCAGCCACCAAGCGGGCGTTAATTCACCCCTCCACTTT. V gene TRBV4-2 combines with J gene TRBJ1-6; D gene ambiguous. With 3 bases removed from V and 6 bases from J, the gap between germline ends came to 12 bases. This CDR3 spans 15 amino acids. Germline CDR1 reads LGHNA; CDR2 reads YNFKEQ.

The chain is built from TRBV30 and TRBJ1-1; TRBD1 is a possible D gene (5 bases). Germline V gene sequence: CDR1 GTSNPN, CDR2 SVGIG (reference sequence). This CDR3 region has 14 residues. V lost 2 bases and J lost 3, with 13 bases in between. The CDR3 sequence: CAWSRTGGDTEAFF. The CDR3 region has the DNA TGTGCCTGGAGTAGAACCGGGGGTGACACTGAAGCTTTCTTT.

The chain employs TRBV29-1 and TRBJ2-6; no firm D call. Germline loops: CDR1 SQVTM, CDR2 ANQGSEA. Trimming stripped 2 bases from V and 6 bases from J, with 5 bases between. This CDR3 has 12 residues. CDR3 nucleotide sequence: TGCAGCGTTGAAAGAGAGGCCAACGTCCTGACTTTC. This codes for CSVEREANVLTF. Full variable domain (missing parts from reference TRBV29-1 and TRBJ2-6): SAVISQKPSRDICQRGTSLTIQCQVDSQVTMMFWYRQQPGQSLTLIATANQGSEATYESGFVIDKFPISRPNLTFSTLTVSNMSPEDSSIYLCSVEREANVLTFGAGSRLTVL.

The chain employs TRBV10-3 and TRBJ1-2; 8 nucleotides align to TRBD1. The CDR3 extends over 13 amino acids. The V segment lost 11 bases and the J segment 2 bases; nucleotides outside the gene matches: 7. Germline V CDR1 and CDR2: ENHRY, SYGVKD. The CDR3 DNA sequence: TGTGCCTCCACAGGGGGTGAGAACTATGGCTACACCTTC. Protein product: CASTGGENYGYTF.

The genes are TRBV11-1 and TRBJ2-3, with TRBD1 identical over 9 bases. The CDR3 has 15 residues. J was trimmed by 8 bases and V by 6 bases; bases with no gene match: 12. CDR1 and CDR2 from the germline V gene are SGHAT and FQDESV (reference sequence). For the CDR3, the DNA is TGTGCCAGCAGGACCGGGACAGGGTTTATGGGTACGCAGTATTTT. Translation gives CASRTGTGFMGTQYF.

The J gene is TRBJ2-1, the V gene TRBV7-3, with 11 bases that match TRBD1. With V trimmed by 4 bases and J by 7 bases, 9 bases remained unmatched. This CDR3 region has 16 residues. Germline V CDR1 and CDR2: SGHTA, FQGTGA. The CDR3: CASSSRGGTGGNEQFF. The CDR3, as DNA: TGTGCCAGCAGCTCCCGTGGCGGGACAGGGGGTAATGAGCAGTTCTTC.

The rearrangement joins TRBV6-5 to TRBJ1-4, with D possibly matching TRBD1 (5 bases). CDR3 length equals 14 residues. Trimming removed 6 bases at V and 5 bases at J, with 13 bases between. CDR1 MNHEY and CDR2 SVGAGI come from the germline V gene. This CDR3 reads CASRPTVTNEKLFF. CDR3 in DNA: TGTGCCAGCAGGCCGACAGTTACCAATGAAAAACTGTTTTTT.

This clone was seen many times. The chain has TRBV5-6 and TRBJ1-6; 10 nucleotides align to TRBD1. Germline V gene sequence: CDR1 SGHDT, CDR2 YYEEEE. The CDR3 has 15 amino acids. Trimming at V came to 2 bases and at J to 5 bases, leaving 1 base not matched to a gene. This CDR3 reads CASSFGTGDNSPLHF. The CDR3 DNA reads as TGTGCCAGCAGCTTCGGGACAGGGGATAATTCACCCCTCCACTTT.

The chain joins TRBV28 to TRBJ1-1; 7 bases map to TRBD1. The CDR3 consists of 12 residues. J lost 6 bases, V lost 11 bases, and 9 bases had no gene match. Germline assignment: CDR1 MDHEN and CDR2 SYDVKM. The CDR3 protein is CAGKTGEAEAFF. CDR3 nucleotides: TGTGCCGGAAAAACAGGGGAGGCTGAAGCTTTCTTT. The variable domain in full, with the rest retrieved from reference TRBV28 and TRBJ1-1, is DVKVTQSSRYLVKRTGEKVFLECVQDMDHENMFWYRQDPGLGLRLIYFSYDVKMKEKGDIPEGYSVSREKKERFSLILESASTNQTSMYLCAGKTGEAEAFFGQGTRLTVV.

This clone was seen only once. The V and J genes are TRBV6-5 and TRBJ1-2; D not resolved. There are 13 residues in the CDR3. In germline, CDR1 is MNHEY, CDR2 SVGAGI. Trimming removed 6 bases at V and 8 bases at J, with 16 bases between. CDR3 loop: CASRRTRGEGYTF. The CDR3 DNA reads TGTGCCAGCAGACGAACTAGAGGAGAAGGCTACACCTTC.

The J gene is TRBJ1-4, the V gene TRBV4-3; possibly TRBD1 for D (6 bases). Trimming removed 3 bases from V and 3 bases from J, with 8 bases in between. The CDR3 covers 14 residues. CDR1 and CDR2 from the germline V gene are LGHNA and YSLEER. The DNA for the CDR3 is TGCGCCAGCAGCCACGGGACACCTAATGAAAAACTGTTTTTT. Its translation is CASSHGTPNEKLFF.